This is a list of T cell receptor beta chains from one sample in a study of blood T cell repertoires in COVID-19. Some clones are missing from TCRdb's copy, which holds only in-frame ones; the method was immunoSEQ multiplex PCR. This sample has roughly 46,000 clones, with around 86% found just once. Specimen: peripheral blood. Receptor source: a human donor in a cohort sampled during active COVID-19. CDR3s include the opening cysteine and the closing phenylalanine or tryptophan. A D gene is named only where the DNA matches it firmly.

v_gene	j_gene	d_gene	CDR3aa	CDR3nt
TRBV3-1/TRBV3-2	TRBJ2-7	-	CASSPRGSSYEQYF	TGTGCCAGCAGCCCTCGGGGTAGCTCCTACGAGCAGTACTTC
TRBV27	TRBJ2-7	TRBD1	CASSLSGTGYEQYF	TGTGCCAGCAGTTTATCGGGGACAGGGTACGAGCAGTACTTC
TRBV6-5	TRBJ2-1	-	CASSKHTEYNEQFF	TGTGCCAGCAGTAAACATACAGAATACAATGAGCAGTTCTTC
TRBV7-6	TRBJ2-7	-	CASSLTKTGHFSYEQYF	TGTGCCAGCAGCTTGACGAAGACAGGCCATTTCTCCTACGAGCAGTACTTC
TRBV27	TRBJ1-4	-	CASSFTPPRGRVEKLFF	TGTGCCAGCAGTTTCACCCCCCCCCGGGGAAGGGTTGAAAAACTGTTTTTT
TRBV27	TRBJ2-7	TRBD2	CASSSAGTSGGYEQYF	TGTGCCAGCAGTTCCGCCGGGACTAGCGGGGGGTACGAGCAGTACTTC
TRBV7-3	TRBJ2-2	TRBD1	CASSLSGSGQATGELFF	TGTGCCAGCAGCTTAAGCGGGTCGGGACAGGCCACCGGGGAGCTGTTTTTT
TRBV7-9	TRBJ1-1	-	CASSLGQVNTEAFF	TGTGCCAGCAGCTTAGGACAGGTAAACACTGAAGCTTTCTTT
TRBV6-5	TRBJ1-2	-	CASSPRGGAYGYTF	TGTGCCAGCAGCCCACGGGGCGGGGCCTATGGCTACACCTTC
TRBV6-2/TRBV6-3	TRBJ1-5	-	CASSYRGLGNQPQHF	TGTGCCAGCAGTTACAGGGGCTTGGGCAATCAGCCCCAGCATTTT
TRBV7-6	TRBJ2-1	-	CASSAAYNEQFF	TGTGCCAGCAGCGCGGCCTACAATGAGCAGTTCTTC
TRBV2	TRBJ1-1	-	CASMIRENTEAFF	TGTGCCAGCATGATCAGGGAGAACACTGAAGCTTTCTTT